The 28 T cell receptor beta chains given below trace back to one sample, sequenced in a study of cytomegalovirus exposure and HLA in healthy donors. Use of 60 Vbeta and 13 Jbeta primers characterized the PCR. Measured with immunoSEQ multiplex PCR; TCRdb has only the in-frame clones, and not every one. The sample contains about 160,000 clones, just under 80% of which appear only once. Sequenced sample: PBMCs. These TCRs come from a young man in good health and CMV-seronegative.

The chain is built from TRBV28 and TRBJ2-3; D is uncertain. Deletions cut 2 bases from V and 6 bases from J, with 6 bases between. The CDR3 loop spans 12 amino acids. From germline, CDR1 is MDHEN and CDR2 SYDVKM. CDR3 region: CASSLAGDTQYF. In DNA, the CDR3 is TGTGCCAGCAGTTTAGCCGGGGATACGCAGTATTTT.

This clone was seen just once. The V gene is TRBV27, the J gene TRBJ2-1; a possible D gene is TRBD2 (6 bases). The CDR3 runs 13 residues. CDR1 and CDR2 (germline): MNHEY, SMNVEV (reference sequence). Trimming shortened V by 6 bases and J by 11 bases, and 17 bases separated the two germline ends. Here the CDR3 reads CASRGGLVDKQFF. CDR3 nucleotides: TGTGCCAGCAGGGGAGGACTTGTCGATAAGCAGTTCTTC.

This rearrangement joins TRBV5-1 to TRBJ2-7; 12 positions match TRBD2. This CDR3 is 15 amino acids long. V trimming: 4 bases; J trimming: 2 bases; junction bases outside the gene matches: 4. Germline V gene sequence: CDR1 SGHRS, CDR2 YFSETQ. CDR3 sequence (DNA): TGCGCCAGCAGCGATGGACTAGCGGGGACCTACGAGCAGTACTTC. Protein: CASSDGLAGTYEQYF.

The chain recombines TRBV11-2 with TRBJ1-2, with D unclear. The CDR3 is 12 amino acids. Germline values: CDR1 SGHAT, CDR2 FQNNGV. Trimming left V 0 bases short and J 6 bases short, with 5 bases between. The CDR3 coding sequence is TGTGCCAGCAGCTTAGACGAGCATGGCTACACCTTC. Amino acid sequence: CASSLDEHGYTF.

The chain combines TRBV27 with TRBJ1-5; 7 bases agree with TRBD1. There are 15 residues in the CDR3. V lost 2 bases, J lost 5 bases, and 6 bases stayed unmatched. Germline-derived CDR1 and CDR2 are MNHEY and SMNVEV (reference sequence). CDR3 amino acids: CASSLRSTGDQPQHF. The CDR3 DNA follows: TGTGCCAGCAGTTTACGATCAACAGGGGATCAGCCCCAGCATTTT.

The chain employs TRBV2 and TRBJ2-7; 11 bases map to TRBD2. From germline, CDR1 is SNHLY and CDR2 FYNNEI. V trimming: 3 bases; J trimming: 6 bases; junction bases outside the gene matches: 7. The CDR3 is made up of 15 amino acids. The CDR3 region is CASSDATSGGIEQYF. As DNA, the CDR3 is TGTGCCAGCAGTGATGCTACTAGCGGGGGTATCGAGCAGTACTTC.

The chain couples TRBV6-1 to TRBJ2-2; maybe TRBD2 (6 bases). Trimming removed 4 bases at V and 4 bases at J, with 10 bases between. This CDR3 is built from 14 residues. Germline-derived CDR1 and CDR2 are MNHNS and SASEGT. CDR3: CASSVDYATGELFF. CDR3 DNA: TGTGCCAGCAGTGTGGACTACGCCACCGGGGAGCTGTTTTTT.

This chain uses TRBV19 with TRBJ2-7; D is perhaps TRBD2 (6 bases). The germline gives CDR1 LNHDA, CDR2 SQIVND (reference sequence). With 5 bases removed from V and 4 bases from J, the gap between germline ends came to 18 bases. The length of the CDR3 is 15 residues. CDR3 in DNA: TGTGCCAGTAGTGCCAGTCAACCCGCGGGATACGAGCAGTACTTC. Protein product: CASSASQPAGYEQYF.

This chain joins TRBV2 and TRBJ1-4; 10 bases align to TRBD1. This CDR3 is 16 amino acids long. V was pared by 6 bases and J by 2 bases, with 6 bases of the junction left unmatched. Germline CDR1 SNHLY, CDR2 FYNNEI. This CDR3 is CASRGDRGVTNEKLFF. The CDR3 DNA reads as TGTGCCAGCAGAGGGGACAGGGGAGTGACTAATGAAAAACTGTTTTTT. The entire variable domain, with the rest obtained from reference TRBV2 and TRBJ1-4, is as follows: EPEVTQTPSHQVTQMGQEVILRCVPISNHLYFYWYRQILGQKVEFLVSFYNNEISEKSEIFDDQFSVERPDGSNFTLKIRSTKLEDSAMYFCASRGDRGVTNEKLFFGSGTQLSVL.

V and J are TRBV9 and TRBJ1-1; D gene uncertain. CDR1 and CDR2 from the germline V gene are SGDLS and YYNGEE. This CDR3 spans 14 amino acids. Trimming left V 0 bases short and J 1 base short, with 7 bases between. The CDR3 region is CASSVDEGNTEAFF. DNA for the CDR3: TGTGCCAGCAGCGTAGACGAGGGGAACACTGAAGCTTTCTTT.

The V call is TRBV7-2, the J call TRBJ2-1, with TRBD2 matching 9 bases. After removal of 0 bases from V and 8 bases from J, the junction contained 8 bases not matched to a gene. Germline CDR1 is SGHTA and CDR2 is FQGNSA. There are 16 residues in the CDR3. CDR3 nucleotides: TGTGCCAGCAGCTTAGCGTGGGCTAGCGGGGTCTATGAGCAGTTCTTC. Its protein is CASSLAWASGVYEQFF.

CDR3 nucleotide sequence: TGCGCCAGCAGCCGGTACGTGGGAGCTCGCGACTATGGCTACACCTTC. Its translation is CASSRYVGARDYGYTF. The chain recombines TRBV4-3 with TRBJ1-2; the D is unclear. The CDR3 length is 16 residues. V was shortened by 4 bases and J by 3 bases, with 18 bases between the two germline ends. The germline V gene has CDR1 LGHNA and CDR2 YSLEER.

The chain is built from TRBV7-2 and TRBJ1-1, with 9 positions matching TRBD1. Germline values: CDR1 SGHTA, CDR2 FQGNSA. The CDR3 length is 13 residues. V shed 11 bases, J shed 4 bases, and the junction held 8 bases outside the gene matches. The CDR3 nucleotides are TGTGCCGGGGGGGACAGGGTTATCACTGAAGCTTTCTTT. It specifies CAGGDRVITEAFF.

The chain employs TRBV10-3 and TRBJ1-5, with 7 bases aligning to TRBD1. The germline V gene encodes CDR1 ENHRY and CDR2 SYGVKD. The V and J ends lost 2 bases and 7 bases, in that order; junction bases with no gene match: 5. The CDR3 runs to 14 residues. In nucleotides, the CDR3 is TGTGCCATCAGTGAGGGACAGGTGGGACAGCCCCAGCATTTT. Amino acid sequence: CAISEGQVGQPQHF.

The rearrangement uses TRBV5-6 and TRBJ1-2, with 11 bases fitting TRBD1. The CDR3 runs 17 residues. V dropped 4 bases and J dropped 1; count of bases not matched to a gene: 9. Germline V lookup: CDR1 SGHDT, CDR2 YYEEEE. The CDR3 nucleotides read TGTGCCAGCAGCCCCGGACAGGGGGCGCTTTTTAACTATGGCTACACCTTC. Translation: CASSPGQGALFNYGYTF.

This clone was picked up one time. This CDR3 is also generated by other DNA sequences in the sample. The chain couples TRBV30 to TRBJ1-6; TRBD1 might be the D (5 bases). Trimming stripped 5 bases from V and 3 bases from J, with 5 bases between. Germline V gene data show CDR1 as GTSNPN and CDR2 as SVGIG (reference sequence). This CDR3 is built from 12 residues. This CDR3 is CAWDSYNSPLHF. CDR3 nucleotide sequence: TGTGCCTGGGACAGCTATAATTCACCCCTCCACTTT.

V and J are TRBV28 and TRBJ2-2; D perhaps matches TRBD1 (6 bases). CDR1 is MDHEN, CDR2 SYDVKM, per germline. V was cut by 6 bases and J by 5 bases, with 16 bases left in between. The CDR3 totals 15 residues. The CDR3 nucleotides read TGTGCCAGCAGCAGTGGGGGCAGCCCTACCGGGGAGCTGTTTTTT. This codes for CASSSGGSPTGELFF.

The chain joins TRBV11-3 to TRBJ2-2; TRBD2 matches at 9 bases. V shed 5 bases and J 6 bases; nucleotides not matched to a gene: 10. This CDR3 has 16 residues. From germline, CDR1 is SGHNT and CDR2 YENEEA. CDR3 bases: TGTGCCAGCAGCCCCCGGGGTAGCGGGAGTGCCGGGGAGCTGTTTTTT. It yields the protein CASSPRGSGSAGELFF.

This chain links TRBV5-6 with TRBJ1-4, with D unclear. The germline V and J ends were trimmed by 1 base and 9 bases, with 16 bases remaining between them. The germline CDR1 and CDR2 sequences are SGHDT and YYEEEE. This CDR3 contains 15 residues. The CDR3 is CASSLREGWGQKLFF. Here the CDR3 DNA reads TGTGCCAGCAGCTTGCGCGAGGGTTGGGGTCAAAAACTGTTTTTT.

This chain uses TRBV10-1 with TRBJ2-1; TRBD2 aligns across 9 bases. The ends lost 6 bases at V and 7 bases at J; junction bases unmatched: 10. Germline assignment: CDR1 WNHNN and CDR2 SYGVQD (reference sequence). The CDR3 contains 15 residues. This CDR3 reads CASSPGGLATNEQFF. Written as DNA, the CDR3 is TGCGCCAGCAGCCCCGGTGGACTAGCGACGAATGAGCAGTTCTTC.

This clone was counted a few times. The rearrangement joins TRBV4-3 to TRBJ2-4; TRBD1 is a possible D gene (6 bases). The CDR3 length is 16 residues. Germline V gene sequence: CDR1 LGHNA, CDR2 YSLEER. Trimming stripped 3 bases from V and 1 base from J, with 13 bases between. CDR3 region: CASSQEYRAAKNIQYF. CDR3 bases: TGCGCCAGCAGCCAGGAATACAGGGCTGCCAAAAACATTCAGTACTTC.

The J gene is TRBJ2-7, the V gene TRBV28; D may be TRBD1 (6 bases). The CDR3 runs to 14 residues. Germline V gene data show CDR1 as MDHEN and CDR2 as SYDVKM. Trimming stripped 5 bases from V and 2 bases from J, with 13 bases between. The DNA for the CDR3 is TGTGCCAGCAGTCCGTACGGGACACCCTACGAGCAGTACTTC. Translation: CASSPYGTPYEQYF.

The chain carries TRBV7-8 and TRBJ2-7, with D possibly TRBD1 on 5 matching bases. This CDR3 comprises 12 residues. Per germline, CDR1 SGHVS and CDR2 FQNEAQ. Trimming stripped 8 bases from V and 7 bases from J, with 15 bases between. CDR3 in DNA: TGTGCCAGCGGTAGGGGCCTTTGGGAGCAGTACTTC. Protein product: CASGRGLWEQYF.

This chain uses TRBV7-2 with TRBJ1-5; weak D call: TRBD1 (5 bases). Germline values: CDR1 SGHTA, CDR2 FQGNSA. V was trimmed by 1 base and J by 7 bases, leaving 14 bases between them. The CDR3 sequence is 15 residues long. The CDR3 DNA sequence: TGTGCCAGCAGCTTAGAGGGGCCGGGAGAGCAGCCCCAGCATTTT. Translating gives CASSLEGPGEQPQHF.

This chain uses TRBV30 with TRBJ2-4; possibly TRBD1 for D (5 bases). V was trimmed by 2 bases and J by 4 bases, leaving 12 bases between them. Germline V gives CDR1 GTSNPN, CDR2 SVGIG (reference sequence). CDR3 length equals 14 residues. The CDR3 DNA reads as TGTGCCTGGAGTTTCCTGCAGGGTAAAAACATTCAGTACTTC. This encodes CAWSFLQGKNIQYF.

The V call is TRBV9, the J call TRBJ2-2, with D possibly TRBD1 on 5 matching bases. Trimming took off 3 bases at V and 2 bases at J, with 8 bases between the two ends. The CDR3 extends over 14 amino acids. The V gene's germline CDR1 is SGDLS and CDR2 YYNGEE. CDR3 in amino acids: CASSAQGNTGELFF. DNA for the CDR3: TGTGCCAGCAGCGCCCAGGGAAACACCGGGGAGCTGTTTTTT.

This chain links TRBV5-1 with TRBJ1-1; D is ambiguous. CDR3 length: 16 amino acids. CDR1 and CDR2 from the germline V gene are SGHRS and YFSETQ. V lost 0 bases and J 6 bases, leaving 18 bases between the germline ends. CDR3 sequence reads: CASSLDPAGRLAEAFF. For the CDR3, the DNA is TGCGCCAGCAGCTTGGATCCGGCTGGGAGGTTGGCTGAAGCTTTCTTT.

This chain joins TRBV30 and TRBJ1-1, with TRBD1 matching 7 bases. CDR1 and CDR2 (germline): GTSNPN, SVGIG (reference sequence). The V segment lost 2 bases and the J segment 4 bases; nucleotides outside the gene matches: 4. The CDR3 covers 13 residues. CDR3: CAWSIQGTTEAFF. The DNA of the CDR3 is TGTGCCTGGAGTATACAGGGGACCACTGAAGCTTTCTTT. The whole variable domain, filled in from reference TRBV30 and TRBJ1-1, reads SQTIHQWPATLVQPVGSPLSLECTVEGTSNPNLYWYRQAAGRGLQLLFYSVGIGQISSEVPQNLSASRPQDRQFILSSKKLLLSDSGFYLCAWSIQGTTEAFFGQGTRLTVV.